This T cell receptor beta chain stems from a study of post-analysis software for immune sequencing data. Study at large: Relapsing-remitting, secondary progressive and progressive-relapsing courses of multiple sclerosis were included.

The TCR beta cDNA libraries contained unique molecular identifiers. T cells numbering about 0.9 to 11 million yielded cDNA molecules that totaled approximately 500,000. Each CDR3 protein gets one entry after TCRdb re-called the PCR reads with MiXCR. Of about 620,000 distinct CDR3 sequences listed, about 44% are singletons. Note on this clonotype: Its specificity is unknown.

Study results and caveats: Controls significantly exceeded multiple sclerosis patients in normalized Chao1 diversity. Samples from one preparation batch, clustered by F measure, grouped strongly together. Roughly five TRBV segments were significantly more frequent in patients than in controls. TRBV5-6, TRBV5-1 and TRBV20-1 were among these segments.

The CDR3 length is 15 residues. Germline CDR1 reads SEHNR; CDR2 reads FQNEAQ (reference sequence). The V gene lost 5 bases and the J gene lost 10 bases, with 21 bases spanning the gap. Sequencing was carried out using blood. This sequence joins TRBV7-9 and TRBJ2-1; a possible D gene is TRBD2 (5 bases). The receptor comes from a girl aged 5 to 17 with multiple sclerosis. The CDR3, as DNA: TGTGCCAGCAGCCAGGTGTCTAGCCTTCCCCCCGAGCAGTTCTTC. The encoded protein is CASSQVSSLPPEQFF.